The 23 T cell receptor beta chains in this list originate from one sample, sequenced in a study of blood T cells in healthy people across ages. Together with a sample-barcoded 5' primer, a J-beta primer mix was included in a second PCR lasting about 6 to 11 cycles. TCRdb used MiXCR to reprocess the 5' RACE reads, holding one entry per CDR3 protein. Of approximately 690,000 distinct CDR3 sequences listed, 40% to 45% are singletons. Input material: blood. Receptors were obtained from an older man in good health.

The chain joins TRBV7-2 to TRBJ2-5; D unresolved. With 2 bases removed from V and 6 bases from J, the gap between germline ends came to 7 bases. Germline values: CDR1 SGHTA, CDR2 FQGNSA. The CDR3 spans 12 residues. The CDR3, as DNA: TGTGCCAGCAGCTTAACGGACCAGACCCAGTACTTC. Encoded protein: CASSLTDQTQYF.

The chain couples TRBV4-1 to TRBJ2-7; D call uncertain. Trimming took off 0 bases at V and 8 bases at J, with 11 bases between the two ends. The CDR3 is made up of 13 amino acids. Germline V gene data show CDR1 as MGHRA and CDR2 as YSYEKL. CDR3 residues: CASSQEPEMKQYF. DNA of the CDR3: TGCGCCAGCAGCCAAGAACCCGAAATGAAGCAGTACTTC.

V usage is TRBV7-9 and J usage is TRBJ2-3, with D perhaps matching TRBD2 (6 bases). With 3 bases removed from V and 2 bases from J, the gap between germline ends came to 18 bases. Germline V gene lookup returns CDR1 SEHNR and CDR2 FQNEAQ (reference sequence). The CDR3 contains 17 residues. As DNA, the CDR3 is TGTGCCAGCAGCTTTCGCAACGGAGGGAGATCCACAGATACGCAGTATTTT. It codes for CASSFRNGGRSTDTQYF. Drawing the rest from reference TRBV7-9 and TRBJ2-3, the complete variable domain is DTGVSQNPRHKITKRGQNVTFRCDPISEHNRLYWYRQTLGQGPEFLTYFQNEAQLEKSRLLSDRFSAERPKGSFSTLEIQRTEQGDSAMYLCASSFRNGGRSTDTQYFGPGTRLTVL.

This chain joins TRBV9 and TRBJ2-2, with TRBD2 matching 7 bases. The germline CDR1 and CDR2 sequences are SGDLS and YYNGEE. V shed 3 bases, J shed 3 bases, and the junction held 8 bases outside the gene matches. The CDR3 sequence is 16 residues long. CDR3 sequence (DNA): TGTGCCAGCAGCGGACGCGGGACTACCTACACCGGGGAGCTGTTTTTT. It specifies CASSGRGTTYTGELFF.

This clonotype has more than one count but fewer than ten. In DNA form, the CDR3 reads TGTGCCAGCAGCTTAGCGTCGCAGGTGGGTGAGCAGTTCTTC. It codes for CASSLASQVGEQFF. The chain employs TRBV7-9 and TRBJ2-1; D remains unclear. The V end was cut by 0 bases, the J end by 9 bases, with 12 bases between. Germline V CDR1 and CDR2: SEHNR, FQNEAQ (reference sequence). There are 14 residues in the CDR3.

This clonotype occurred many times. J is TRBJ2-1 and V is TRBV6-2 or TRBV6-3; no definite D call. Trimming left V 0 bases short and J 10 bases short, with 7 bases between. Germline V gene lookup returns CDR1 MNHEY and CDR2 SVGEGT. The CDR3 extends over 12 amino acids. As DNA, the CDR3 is TGTGCCAGCAGTTACTCTGGGTACGAGCAGTTCTTC. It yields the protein CASSYSGYEQFF.

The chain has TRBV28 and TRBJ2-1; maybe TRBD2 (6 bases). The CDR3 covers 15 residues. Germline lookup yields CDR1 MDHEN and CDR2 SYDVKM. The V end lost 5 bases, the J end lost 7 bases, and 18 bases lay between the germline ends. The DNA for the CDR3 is TGTGCCAGCAGTCCAGGGACTGAGGCACGGAATGAGCAGTTCTTC. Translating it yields CASSPGTEARNEQFF.

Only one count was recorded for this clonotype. The CDR3, as DNA: TGCGCCAGCAGCTCCCGGACTAGCGGGGGCCTAAATGAGCAGTTCTTC. It specifies CASSSRTSGGLNEQFF. The chain is built from TRBV5-1 and TRBJ2-1, with TRBD2 matching over 13 bases. CDR1 and CDR2 from the germline V gene are SGHRS and YFSETQ. There are 16 residues in the CDR3. V gave up 3 bases and J gave up 7 bases; unmatched junction bases: 7.

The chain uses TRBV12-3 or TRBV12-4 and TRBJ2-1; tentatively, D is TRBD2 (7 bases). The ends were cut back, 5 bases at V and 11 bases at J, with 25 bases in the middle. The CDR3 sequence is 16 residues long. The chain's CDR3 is CASSRVGASGGGKQFF. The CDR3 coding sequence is TGTGCCAGCAGTAGAGTCGGGGCTAGCGGAGGGGGGAAGCAGTTCTTC.

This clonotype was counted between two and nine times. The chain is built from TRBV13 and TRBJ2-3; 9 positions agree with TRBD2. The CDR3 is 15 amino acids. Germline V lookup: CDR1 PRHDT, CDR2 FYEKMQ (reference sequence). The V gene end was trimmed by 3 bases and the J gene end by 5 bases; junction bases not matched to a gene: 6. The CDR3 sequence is CASSFPAGGIDTQYF. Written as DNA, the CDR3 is TGTGCCAGCAGCTTCCCCGCGGGGGGGATAGATACGCAGTATTTT.

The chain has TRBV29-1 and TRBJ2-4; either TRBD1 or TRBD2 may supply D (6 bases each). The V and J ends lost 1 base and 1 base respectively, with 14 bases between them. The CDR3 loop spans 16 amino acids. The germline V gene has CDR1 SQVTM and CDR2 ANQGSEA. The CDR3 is CSVEVVQGGAKNIQYF. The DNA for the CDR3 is TGCAGCGTTGAAGTCGTACAGGGAGGCGCCAAAAACATTCAGTACTTC.

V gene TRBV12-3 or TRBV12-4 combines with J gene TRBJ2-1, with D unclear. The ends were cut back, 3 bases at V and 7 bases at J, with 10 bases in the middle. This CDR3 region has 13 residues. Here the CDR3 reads CASSFLGRNEQFF. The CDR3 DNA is TGTGCCAGCAGTTTTCTCGGCCGGAATGAGCAGTTCTTC.

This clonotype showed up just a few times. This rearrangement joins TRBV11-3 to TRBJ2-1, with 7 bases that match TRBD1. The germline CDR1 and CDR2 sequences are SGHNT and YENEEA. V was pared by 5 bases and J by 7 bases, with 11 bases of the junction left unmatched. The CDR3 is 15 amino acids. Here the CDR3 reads CASSAKGGVRNEQFF. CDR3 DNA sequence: TGTGCCAGCAGCGCAAAAGGGGGCGTACGGAATGAGCAGTTCTTC.

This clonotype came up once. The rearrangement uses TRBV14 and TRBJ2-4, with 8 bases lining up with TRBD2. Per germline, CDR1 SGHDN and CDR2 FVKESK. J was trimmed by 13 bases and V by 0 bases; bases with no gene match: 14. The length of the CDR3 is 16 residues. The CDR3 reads CASSQDLRGGIDEQYF. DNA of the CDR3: TGTGCCAGCAGCCAAGATTTACGGGGGGGCATTGATGAGCAGTACTTC.

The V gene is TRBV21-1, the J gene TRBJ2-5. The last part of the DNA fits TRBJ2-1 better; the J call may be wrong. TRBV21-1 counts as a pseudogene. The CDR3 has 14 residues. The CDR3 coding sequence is TGTGCCAGCAGCAGGTGGACGGAACAAGAGACCCAGTTCTTC. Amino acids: CASSRWTEQETQFF.

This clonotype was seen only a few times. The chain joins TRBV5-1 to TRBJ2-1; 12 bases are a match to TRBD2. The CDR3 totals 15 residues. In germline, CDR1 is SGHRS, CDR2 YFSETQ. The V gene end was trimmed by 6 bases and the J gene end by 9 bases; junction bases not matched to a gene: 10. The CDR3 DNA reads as TGCGCCAGCAAGGGGACTAGCGGGCCCAAGGGTGAGCAGTTCTTC. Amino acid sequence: CASKGTSGPKGEQFF. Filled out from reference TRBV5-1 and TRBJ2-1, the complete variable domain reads KAGVTQTPRYLIKTRGQQVTLSCSPISGHRSVSWYQQTPGQGLQFLFEYFSETQRNKGNFPGRFSGRQFSNSRSEMNVSTLELGDSALYLCASKGTSGPKGEQFFGPGTRLTVL.

CDR3 loop: CASSWQLYQETQYF. The CDR3 nucleotides read TGTGCCAGCTCATGGCAACTGTACCAAGAGACCCAGTACTTC. This chain links TRBV18 with TRBJ2-5; D is unclear. V gave up 5 bases and J gave up 0 bases, with 10 bases separating them. Germline CDR1 reads KGHSH; CDR2 reads LQKENI. The CDR3 runs to 14 residues.

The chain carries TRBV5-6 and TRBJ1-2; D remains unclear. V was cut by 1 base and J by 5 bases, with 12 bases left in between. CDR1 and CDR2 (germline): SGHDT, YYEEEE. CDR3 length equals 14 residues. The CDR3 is CASSLRPPGYGYTF. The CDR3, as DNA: TGTGCCAGCAGCTTGCGGCCGCCCGGATATGGCTACACCTTC.

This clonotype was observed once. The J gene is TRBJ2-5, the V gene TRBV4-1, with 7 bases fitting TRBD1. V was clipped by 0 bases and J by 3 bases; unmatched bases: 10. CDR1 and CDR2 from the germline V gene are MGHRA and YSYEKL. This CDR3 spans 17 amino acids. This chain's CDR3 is CASSQDRAADRKETQYF. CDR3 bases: TGCGCCAGCAGCCAAGATCGCGCGGCGGACAGGAAAGAGACCCAGTACTTC.

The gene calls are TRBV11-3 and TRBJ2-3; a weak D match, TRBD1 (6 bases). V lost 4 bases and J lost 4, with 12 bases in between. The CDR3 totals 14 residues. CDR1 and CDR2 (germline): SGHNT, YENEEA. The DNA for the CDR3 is TGTGCCAGCAGCTCCCCAGGGGAAGCAGATACGCAGTATTTT. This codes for CASSSPGEADTQYF.

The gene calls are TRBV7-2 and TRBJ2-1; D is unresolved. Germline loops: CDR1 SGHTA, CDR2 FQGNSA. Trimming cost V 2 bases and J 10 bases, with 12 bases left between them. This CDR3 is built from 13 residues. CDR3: CASSLSPLNEQFF. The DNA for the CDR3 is TGTGCCAGCAGCTTAAGCCCCCTGAACGAGCAGTTCTTC.

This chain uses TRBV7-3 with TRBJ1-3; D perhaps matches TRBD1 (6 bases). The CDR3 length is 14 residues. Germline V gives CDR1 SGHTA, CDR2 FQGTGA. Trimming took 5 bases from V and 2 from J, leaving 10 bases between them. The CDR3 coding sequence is TGTGCCAGCAGCGCAGGGGAGGCTGGAAACACCATATATTTT. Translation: CASSAGEAGNTIYF. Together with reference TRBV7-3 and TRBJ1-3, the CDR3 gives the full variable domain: GAGVSQTPSNKVTEKGKYVELRCDPISGHTALYWYRQSLGQGPEFLIYFQGTGAADDSGLPNDRFFAVRPEGSVSTLKIQRTERGDSAVYLCASSAGEAGNTIYFGEGSWLTVV.

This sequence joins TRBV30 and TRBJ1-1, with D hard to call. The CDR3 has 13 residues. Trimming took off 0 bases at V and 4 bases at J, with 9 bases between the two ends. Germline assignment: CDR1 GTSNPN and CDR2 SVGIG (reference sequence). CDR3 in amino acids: CAWSVGGSTEAFF. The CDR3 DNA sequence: TGTGCCTGGAGTGTAGGTGGGAGCACTGAAGCTTTCTTT.